This entry describes one TCR beta chain. This entry is derived from a study of shared clonotypes between healthy human individuals. V lost 6 bases to trimming and J lost 4 bases, with 7 bases between them. The V gene's germline CDR1 is MNHEY and CDR2 SVGAGI. The CDR3 totals 11 residues. Naive CD8 cells, CD45RO-negative and positively selected for CCR7, excluded terminally differentiated effector memory CD45RA+ cells. In the study's own analysis: Filtering differed, since immunoSEQ gave only junction sequences and no quality scores. The method was immunoSEQ multiplex PCR; TCRdb's version includes in-frame clones alone and lacks a portion of them. The V and J calls and clone size come from that table; D and trimming were worked out from the DNA. This sample yields about 2.1 million clones, of which about 93% are seen a single time; about 1.7% belongs to the top ten.

The sequence was collected from a man in his late teens or twenties in good health. Some clones in this sample may be carry-over from other donors' samples. Sequenced: naive CD8+ T cells from PBMCs. This sequence joins TRBV6-5 and TRBJ2-7, with D possibly being TRBD1 (6 bases). The CDR3 nucleotides read TGTGCCAGCAGACAGGGTTACGAGCAGTACTTC. It translates to CASRQGYEQYF.